What follows describes a single TCR beta chain. No antigen is known for it. Base quality data are lacking; no much larger clone is found one base away. Amplification of TCR beta CDR3 regions was carried out from RNA transcripts. The TCR CDR3 was subjected to a first round of RT-PCR using the HTBI primer set and the Qiagen OneStep RT-PCR kit. The libraries were constructed in a second round of multiplex PCR and then size-selected and purified. The libraries were sequenced on an Illumina HiSeq2000 using paired-end 100 bp reads. The authors' analysis ran thus. SOAPnuke was used to process the raw data, throwing out any read that contained adapters or uncalled bases, had a mean Phred below 15, or lacked an exact constant-primer or identifier match. COPE v1.2.5 was used to merge the high-quality paired reads, and each unique nucleotide sequence was defined as a clonotype. MiTCR v1.1 was used to align the clonotypes against IMGT TRBV, TRBD and TRBJ reference segments. The analysis included only V-J combinations with a frequency above 0.0001, which together covered approximately 99% of the repertoires. The TCS score was defined as F50 (clonal expansion) divided by E x V (chaos), with BLOSUM62-based TCRdist calculated between CDR3 peptides within each V-J. Welch's t-statistics and random forest reduced 500 to 550 V-J features to 13, which were used in a naive Bayes classifier (R e1071). The Morisita-Horn index was used to measure how similar the thyroid and blood repertoires were. TCRdb passed the public sequencing reads through fastp at Q25 and MiXCR, retaining productive beta sequences. For every CDR3 protein sequence, its rows merge into one entry that carries the most common genes and DNA. V and J calls and clone size were set by TCRdb, not the authors. This sample lists hundreds of thousands of distinct CDR3 sequences; just under 45% were detected once. The ten largest clones represent approximately 7.2% of the sample.

The sample originates from a study of T cells in Graves' hyperthyroidism and ophthalmopathy (dated 2019 in TCRdb). With respect to the entire study: To identify distinguishing TCR V-J signatures, a discovery cohort of 100 or so patients was used, comprising some 45 with Graves' ophthalmopathy and some 60 with stable Graves' hyperthyroidism. The approximately 98 discovery patients were randomly divided into training and test sets at a 7:3 ratio. According to the paper, TCR Vbeta CDR3 sequencing was carried out on about 140 peripheral blood samples, which came from around 43 ophthalmopathy, 80 or so hyperthyroidism and 17 progressor patients. In more than 5 Graves' hyperthyroidism patients, the study also compared T-cell repertoires from thyroid tissue with T-cell repertoires from blood. Whether ophthalmopathy could be predicted prospectively was tested in an independent validation cohort made up of 18 hyperthyroidism patients plus 17 patients who later progressed to ophthalmopathy. Following sampling, methimazole starting at 30 mg daily was given to hyperthyroidism patients, and high-dose intravenous methylprednisolone was given to ophthalmopathy patients. Beyond this particular receptor, the publication reports: A 13 V-J signature model separated ophthalmopathy from stable hyperthyroidism, with just over 85% sensitivity and 81.08% specificity in cross-validation and 80%/75% in testing. In validation, the model predicted progression to ophthalmopathy a median of around six months before onset, with approximately 70% sensitivity and almost 75% specificity. Most expanded thyroid clonotypes (frequency above 0.001) were also detected in blood, a finding suggesting that blood repertoires may reflect thyroid immune responses. No statistical method was used to set the sample size in advance, and investigators knew the group allocation.

CDR1 and CDR2 (KGHDR, SFDVKD) derive from the germline V gene. The CDR3 starts with the cysteine, ends with the phenylalanine, and has 13 residues. Here the CDR3 DNA is all that survives: 39 bases in frame from base 1. Cut back by 6 bases and 8 bases, the V and J ends lie 15 bases apart. Exclusion was applied to patients with uncontrolled infections, other autoimmune diseases, pregnancy or lactation. Diagnoses were based on clinical symptoms, serum thyroxine and TRAb, thyroid ultrasound and orbital computed tomography. Total RNA was extracted using Trizol reagent, and RNA quality was assessed on an Agilent 2100 Bioanalyzer.

The sequencing input was peripheral blood or thyroid tissue (not recorded which). The sequence derives from an adult man with Graves' disease, either hyperthyroidism or ophthalmopathy (not recorded which). The sequence joins TRBV24-1 to TRBJ1-2; the D region possibly corresponds to TRBD1 (6 bases align). The CDR3 sequence is CATSIRQVEGYTF. Read as DNA, the sequence is TGTGCCACCAGTATCCGACAGGTTGAAGGCTACACCTTC.